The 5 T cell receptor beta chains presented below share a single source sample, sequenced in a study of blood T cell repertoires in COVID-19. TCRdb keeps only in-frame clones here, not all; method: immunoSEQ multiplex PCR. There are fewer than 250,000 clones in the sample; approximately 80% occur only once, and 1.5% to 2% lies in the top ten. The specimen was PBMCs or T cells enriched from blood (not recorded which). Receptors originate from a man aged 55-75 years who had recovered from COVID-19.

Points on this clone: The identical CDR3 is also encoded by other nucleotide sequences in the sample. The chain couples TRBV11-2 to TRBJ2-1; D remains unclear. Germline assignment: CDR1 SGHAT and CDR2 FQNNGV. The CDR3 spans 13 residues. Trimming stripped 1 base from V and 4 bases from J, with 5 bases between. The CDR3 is CASSLGQYNEQFF. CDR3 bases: TGTGCCAGCAGCTTAGGACAATACAATGAGCAGTTCTTC.

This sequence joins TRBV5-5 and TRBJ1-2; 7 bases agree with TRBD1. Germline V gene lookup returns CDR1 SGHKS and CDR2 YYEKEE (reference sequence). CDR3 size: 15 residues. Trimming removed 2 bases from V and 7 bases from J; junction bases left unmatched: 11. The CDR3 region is CASSLEPGGKSGYTF. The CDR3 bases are TGTGCCAGCAGCTTAGAACCAGGGGGGAAAAGTGGCTACACCTTC.

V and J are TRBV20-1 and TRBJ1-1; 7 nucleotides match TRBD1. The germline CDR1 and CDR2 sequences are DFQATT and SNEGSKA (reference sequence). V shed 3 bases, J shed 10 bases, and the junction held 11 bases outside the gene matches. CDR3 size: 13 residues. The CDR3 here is CSASAAGGLGAFF. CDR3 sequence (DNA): TGCAGTGCTAGTGCGGCAGGGGGTCTCGGAGCTTTCTTT.

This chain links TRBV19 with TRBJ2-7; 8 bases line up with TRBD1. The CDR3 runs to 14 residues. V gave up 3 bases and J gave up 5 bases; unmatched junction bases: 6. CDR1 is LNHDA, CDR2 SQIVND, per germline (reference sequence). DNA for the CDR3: TGTGCCAGTAGTATCCAGGGGGCGATGAACGAGCAGTACTTC. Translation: CASSIQGAMNEQYF.

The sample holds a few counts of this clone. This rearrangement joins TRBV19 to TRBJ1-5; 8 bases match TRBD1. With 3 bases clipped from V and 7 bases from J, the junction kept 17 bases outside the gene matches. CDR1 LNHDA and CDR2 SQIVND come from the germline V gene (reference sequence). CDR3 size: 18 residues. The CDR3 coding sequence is TGTGCCAGTAGTATGGGTTTCCCTTCAGGGGGCAGAGAACAGCCCCAGCATTTT. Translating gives CASSMGFPSGGREQPQHF.